The present T cell receptor beta chain was sequenced within a study of blood T cell repertoires in COVID-19. This table comes from immunoSEQ multiplex PCR, and its TCRdb copy is limited to in-frame clones, with some not included. The data show 390,000 or so clones, over 75% seen once. V shed 6 bases and J 1 base; nucleotides not matched to a gene: 8. The CDR3 runs 16 residues. The V gene's germline CDR1 is ENHRY and CDR2 SYGVKD. Cohort assignment relied on participant-reported clinical history. The recovered donors of Cohort 3 showed two negative PCRs, clearance, or symptom resolution. The V gene is TRBV10-3, the J gene TRBJ1-1; the match to TRBD1 covers 10 bases. The receptor's source is a man aged 18 to 30 who had recovered from COVID-19. The sequenced sample consisted of PBMCs or T cells enriched from blood (not recorded which). Here the CDR3 reads CAIRSGRQGANTEAFF. Written as DNA, the CDR3 is TGTGCCATCAGGTCGGGTAGACAGGGGGCGAACACTGAAGCTTTCTTT.